These 14 T cell receptor beta chains were all obtained from the same sample, sequenced in a study of blood T cell repertoires in COVID-19. The data were produced by immunoSEQ multiplex PCR, yet TCRdb's version contains in-frame clones alone and is incomplete. Of approximately 77,000 clones listed, 88% are singletons. The specimen was peripheral blood. These receptors all stem from a woman aged 80 or over with acute or convalescent COVID-19.

This chain connects TRBV21-1 to TRBJ1-2; the table's D gene call, TRBD1, was not cross checked with the DNA. TRBV21-1 is recorded as a pseudogene. CDR3 length: 16 residues. The CDR3 region has the DNA TGTGCCGCACAGGAGATGGGGACAGGGGGCAGCGATGGCTACACCTTC. This sequence encodes CAAQEMGTGGSDGYTF.

In this sample, this clone turned up a few times. The gene calls are TRBV6-2 or TRBV6-3 and TRBJ2-3; TRBD2 matches at 7 bases. J was trimmed by 6 bases and V by 6 bases; bases with no gene match: 12. The CDR3 length is 15 residues. In germline, CDR1 is MNHEY, CDR2 SVGEGT. DNA for the CDR3: TGTGCCAGCAGCCGGCCCGCCGGGACTACTGATACGCAGTATTTT. Translation: CASSRPAGTTDTQYF.

J is TRBJ1-2 and V is TRBV18; 8 bases fit TRBD1. The germline V gene has CDR1 KGHSH and CDR2 LQKENI. The J segment lost 2 bases and the V segment lost 3 bases, leaving 14 bases of the junction unmatched. The CDR3 is 18 residues long. The CDR3 here is CASSPLVSLDRGNYGYTF. DNA of the CDR3: TGTGCCAGCTCACCCCTGGTTTCTTTAGACAGGGGAAACTATGGCTACACCTTC.

The chain carries TRBV7-8 and TRBJ1-3; D not certain. The V end was cut by 5 bases, the J end by 0 bases, with 17 bases between. From germline, CDR1 is SGHVS and CDR2 FQNEAQ. The CDR3 covers 17 residues. CDR3 DNA: TGTGCCAGCAGCGCCCTAGCGGGCGGACTCTCTGGAAACACCATATATTTT. Encoded protein: CASSALAGGLSGNTIYF. The full variable domain, rest sourced from reference TRBV7-8 and TRBJ1-3, is GAGVSQSPRYKVAKRGQDVALRCDPISGHVSLFWYQQALGQGPEFLTYFQNEAQLDKSGLPSDRFFAERPEGSVSTLKIQRTQQEDSAVYLCASSALAGGLSGNTIYFGEGSWLTVV.

For the CDR3, the DNA is TGCGCCAGCAGTTCTCAGGCGAACACTGAAGCTTTCTTT. Amino acids: CASSSQANTEAFF. The J gene is TRBJ1-1, the V gene TRBV5-1; no clear D. Trimming left V 5 bases short and J 1 base short, with 9 bases between. The CDR3 runs to 13 residues. Germline CDR1 is SGHRS and CDR2 is YFSETQ. Based on the CDR3 plus reference TRBV5-1 and TRBJ1-1, the full variable domain is KAGVTQTPRYLIKTRGQQVTLSCSPISGHRSVSWYQQTPGQGLQFLFEYFSETQRNKGNFPGRFSGRQFSNSRSEMNVSTLELGDSALYLCASSSQANTEAFFGQGTRLTVV.

This clone occurred once. V usage is TRBV5-8 and J usage is TRBJ1-3; D is ambiguous. The V end was cut by 1 base, the J end by 2 bases, with 13 bases between. Germline V gives CDR1 SGHTS, CDR2 YDEGEE. CDR3 length equals 16 residues. The CDR3 DNA reads as TGTGCCAGCAGCTTGAGAGGAGTCTTAGCTGGAAACACCATATATTTT. Its translation is CASSLRGVLAGNTIYF.

The rearrangement links TRBV19 to TRBJ2-7, with 8 nucleotides matching TRBD1. CDR3 length: 16 residues. The V and J ends lost 6 bases and 6 bases, in that order; junction bases with no gene match: 16. Germline-derived CDR1 and CDR2 are LNHDA and SQIVND (reference sequence). The CDR3 sequence: CASSRGTGRAGAEQYF. Written as DNA, the CDR3 is TGTGCCAGTAGCCGCGGGACAGGAAGGGCCGGGGCCGAGCAGTACTTC.

The chain uses TRBV7-2 and TRBJ1-2; D is undetermined. This CDR3 region has 13 residues. With 1 base removed from V and 4 bases from J, the gap between germline ends came to 7 bases. Germline values: CDR1 SGHTA, CDR2 FQGNSA. CDR3 nucleotide sequence: TGTGCCAGCAGCTTAGTCTCCAGCTATGGCTACACCTTC. Residues: CASSLVSSYGYTF. Drawing the rest from reference TRBV7-2 and TRBJ1-2, the complete variable domain is GAGVSQSPSNKVTEKGKDVELRCDPISGHTALYWYRQSLGQGLEFLIYFQGNSAPDKSGLPSDRFSAERTGGSVSTLTIQRTQQEDSAVYLCASSLVSSYGYTFGSGTRLTVV.

The chain uses TRBV30 and TRBJ1-1, with TRBD1 matching 7 bases. The CDR3 consists of 14 residues. V lost 7 bases, J lost 0 bases, and 8 bases stayed unmatched. CDR1 is GTSNPN and CDR2 is SVGIG in the germline V gene (reference sequence). As DNA, the CDR3 is TGTGCCTCCCCGGCGGGACAGTTGAACACTGAAGCTTTCTTT. It yields the protein CASPAGQLNTEAFF.

This chain joins TRBV5-4 and TRBJ1-2; D ambiguous. Per the germline V gene, CDR1 is SGHNT and CDR2 is YYREEE (reference sequence). The ends were cut back, 0 bases at V and 3 bases at J, with 9 bases in the middle. CDR3 length equals 14 residues. The CDR3 DNA reads TGTGCCAGCAGCTTGGGAGGTTTCGACTATGGCTACACCTTC. Residues: CASSLGGFDYGYTF.

The rearrangement uses TRBV5-4 and TRBJ2-7; tentative D call: TRBD1 (5 bases). The V end lost 4 bases, the J end lost 4 bases, and 9 bases lay between the germline ends. Germline V gives CDR1 SGHNT, CDR2 YYREEE (reference sequence). This CDR3 contains 12 residues. CDR3: CASSPDRYEQYF. The CDR3 DNA follows: TGTGCCAGCAGCCCCGACAGATACGAGCAGTACTTC.

The genes are TRBV25-1 and TRBJ1-5, with TRBD1 identical over 7 bases. The CDR3 is made up of 15 amino acids. The germline V gene has CDR1 MGHDK and CDR2 SYGVNS. V lost 3 bases and J lost 1; bases outside the gene matches: 3. The DNA for the CDR3 is TGTGCCAGCAGTGAGGAGGGGGCGAGCAATCAGCCCCAGCATTTT. Translating gives CASSEEGASNQPQHF. The whole variable domain, remainder taken from reference TRBV25-1 and TRBJ1-5, is EADIYQTPRYLVIGTGKKITLECSQTMGHDKMYWYQQDPGMELHLIHYSYGVNSTEKGDLSSESTVSRIRTEHFPLTLESARPSHTSQYLCASSEEGASNQPQHFGDGTRLSIL.

The rearrangement uses TRBV5-5 and TRBJ1-2, with D possibly being TRBD1 (6 bases). The CDR3 covers 17 residues. V lost 0 bases and J 6 bases, leaving 21 bases between the germline ends. In germline, CDR1 is SGHKS, CDR2 YYEKEE (reference sequence). CDR3 coding DNA: TGTGCCAGCAGCTTGGTGGAACTGGGGGGGGCTGAACATGGCTACACCTTC. Translated: CASSLVELGGAEHGYTF.

This sequence joins TRBV29-1 and TRBJ2-7; TRBD1 matches at 7 bases. V lost 5 bases and J lost 4; bases outside the gene matches: 17. Germline assignment: CDR1 SQVTM and CDR2 ANQGSEA. The length of the CDR3 is 16 residues. Here the CDR3 reads CSVLTEGGTASYEQYF. The CDR3 coding sequence is TGCAGCGTTTTAACCGAGGGTGGGACAGCCTCTTACGAGCAGTACTTC.